The rows below give T cell receptor beta chains drawn from one sample of a study of STAT5B mutations in CD4+ large granular lymphocyte leukemia. Profiling relied on immunoSEQ multiplex PCR, and the TCRdb table lists in-frame clones only, not all of them. The repertoire holds 32,000 or so clones, with 65% to 85% as singletons. Sequencing was carried out using CD4+ T cells from blood buffy coats. The receptor source for this set is a human donor in good health. CDR3s include the opening cysteine and the closing phenylalanine or tryptophan. The size field is filled for only some rows; it gives once, few, many or a size class.

j_call v_call clone_size cdr3_aa
TRBJ2-5 TRBV6-5 . CASSYGINQETQYF
TRBJ1-5 TRBV23-1 . CASIPLKGRTYQPQHF
TRBJ1-3 TRBV28 . CASTRGGQTSGNTIYF
TRBJ1-6 TRBV5-5 . CASRPPGTSYNSPLHF
TRBJ2-1 TRBV5-5 . CASSFAGGDNEQFF
TRBJ2-1 TRBV4-2 . CASSQDGGWDRADEQFF
TRBJ1-1 TRBV11-2 . CASSLVQGAGTEAFF
TRBJ1-2 TRBV5-4 . CASRAGFNYGYTF
TRBJ2-5 TRBV6-5 . CASSPGLASETQYF
TRBJ1-1 TRBV4-3 . CASSQDPLNRAGTEAFF
TRBJ2-5 TRBV18 . CASSPPTGEETQYF
TRBJ2-7 TRBV4-1 few CASSQEGSFSSYEQYF
TRBJ1-4 TRBV27 few CASSPRRTGGEKLFF
TRBJ1-5 TRBV12-5 few CASGRSAPTGHNQPQHF
TRBJ1-6 TRBV6-6 . CASSYSVRGASPLHF
TRBJ1-6 TRBV18 few CASSPGQGDNSPLHF
TRBJ1-2 TRBV6-5 . CASSYLGGDGYTF
TRBJ2-3 TRBV5-4 . CASSWGRTDTQYF
TRBJ2-7 TRBV6-1 . CASRKGQPSSYEQYF
TRBJ1-6 TRBV2 . CASSLPAQGQEPLHF
TRBJ2-1 TRBV15 . CATSRDLGLAGGEQFF
TRBJ2-2 TRBV9 . CASSVASGGNAGELFF
TRBJ2-1 TRBV6-5 . CASRSYSVYNEQFF
TRBJ1-4 TRBV6-5 . CASSYSGRLHEKLFF
TRBJ1-1 TRBV19 . CASRRGSSNTEAFF
TRBJ1-3 TRBV5-6 . CASSLDLRFGNTIYF
TRBJ1-1 TRBV10-3 . CAISKEAWDSYTEAFF
TRBJ1-1 TRBV5-1 . CASSKGVNTEAFF
TRBJ2-2 TRBV5-1 . CASSTTGGGTGELFF
TRBJ1-3 TRBV18 . CASSPQSAGLSGNTIYF
TRBJ1-5 TRBV11-3 . CASSRYDHNYQPQHF
TRBJ2-2 TRBV28 few CASINRDRVSGELFF
. TRBV4-3 . CASSPTYGGGATYEQYF
TRBJ1-6 TRBV5-5 . CASSFDWDIGRNSPLHF
TRBJ2-7 TRBV5-6 . CASSLLAGGIYEQYF
TRBJ2-5 TRBV11-2 . CASSSTGGEETQYF
TRBJ1-4 TRBV7-2 . CASSPGTENEKLFF
TRBJ2-1 TRBV2 . CASRGEGFVINEQFF
TRBJ2-2 TRBV5-6 . CASSSGTGVAGELFF
TRBJ2-5 TRBV18 . CASSPRGQVQETQYF
TRBJ1-1 TRBV7-2 . CASSKPNTEAFF
TRBJ2-2 TRBV28 . CASSFSWGYTGELFF
TRBJ2-7 TRBV29-1 . CSVREGYTYEQYF
TRBJ1-2 TRBV4-3 . CASSQDRGGYTF
TRBJ2-2 TRBV7-6 . CASSLRQGENTGELFF
TRBJ1-2 TRBV7-2 . CASSQLTGGYGYTF
TRBJ2-5 TRBV9 . CASSVGQGNFETQYF
TRBJ1-1 TRBV29-1 . CSVELGSGGAGGTEAFF
TRBJ1-1 TRBV5-3 . CARSAGRQANTEAFF
TRBJ1-5 TRBV5-5 . CASSGEGGNQPQHF
TRBJ1-1 TRBV7-9 once CASSRASEVSEAFF